These 14 T cell receptor beta chains were sequenced from one sample in a study of vaccination effects on CD4 cells after COVID-19. This table comes from immunoSEQ multiplex PCR, and its TCRdb copy is limited to in-frame clones, with some not included. This repertoire shows around 30,000 clones, approximately 71% found once; its top ten account for 9%. Prior to sequencing, the ViraFEST assay stimulated PBMC with viral peptide pools, which expanded the antigen-specific CD4+ T cells. Cells that had been cultured for 10 days were the source of isolated CD4+ T cells. The vaccine given was either BNT162b2 or mRNA-1273, in two doses. These TCRs are of unknown antigen specificity. The sample was CD4+ T cells from PBMCs cultured with HCoV-NL63 spike peptides, taken after COVID-19 vaccination. The receptor source for this set is a human donor who received a COVID-19 vaccine.

The V gene is TRBV2, the J gene TRBJ1-1, with 9 bases identical to TRBD1. The J segment lost 9 bases and the V segment lost 4 bases, leaving 3 bases of the junction unmatched. CDR3 size: 12 residues. From germline, CDR1 is SNHLY and CDR2 FYNNEI. CDR3 protein: CASSVTGGQAFF. CDR3 sequence (DNA): TGTGCCAGCAGTGTTACAGGGGGCCAAGCTTTCTTT.

The table lists this clone with a few counts. CDR3 in amino acids: CASSPTTGFNYGYTF. Written as DNA, the CDR3 is TGTGCCAGCAGCCCGACGACAGGTTTTAACTATGGCTACACCTTC. The chain uses TRBV5-4 and TRBJ1-2; the D gene is possibly TRBD1 (6 bases). Germline lookup yields CDR1 SGHNT and CDR2 YYREEE (reference sequence). This CDR3 has 15 residues. V lost 4 bases and J lost 1, with 14 bases in between.

This clone has a handful of counts. This rearrangement joins TRBV7-9 to TRBJ1-1; D is ambiguous. Per germline, CDR1 SEHNR and CDR2 FQNEAQ (reference sequence). V shed 0 bases and J shed 4 bases, with 12 bases lying between them. The CDR3 spans 15 residues. This CDR3 reads CASSLALSGITEAFF. In DNA, the CDR3 is TGTGCCAGCAGCTTAGCGCTATCGGGGATCACTGAAGCTTTCTTT. The complete variable domain, with remaining parts taken from reference TRBV7-9 and TRBJ1-1, reads DTGVSQNPRHKITKRGQNVTFRCDPISEHNRLYWYRQTLGQGPEFLTYFQNEAQLEKSRLLSDRFSAERPKGSFSTLEIQRTEQGDSAMYLCASSLALSGITEAFFGQGTRLTVV.

The chain has TRBV10-3 and TRBJ2-7, with 10 bases lining up with TRBD2. The CDR3 covers 14 residues. Losses at the gene ends were 2 bases for V and 6 bases for J; bases not matched to a gene: 4. Germline V lookup: CDR1 ENHRY, CDR2 SYGVKD. CDR3 loop: CAISEASGSGEQYF. The DNA of the CDR3 is TGTGCCATCAGTGAGGCTAGCGGGAGTGGCGAGCAGTACTTC.

This chain links TRBV6-5 with TRBJ2-5; weak D call: TRBD1 (5 bases). This CDR3 spans 13 amino acids. The V and J ends lost 7 bases and 5 bases respectively, with 14 bases between them. Germline V gives CDR1 MNHEY, CDR2 SVGAGI. CDR3 in DNA: TGTGCCAGCACACAGGTTATTCGCGAGACCCAGTACTTC. It yields the protein CASTQVIRETQYF.

The chain joins TRBV27 to TRBJ2-3, with D possibly matching TRBD2 (6 bases). The germline V and J ends were trimmed by 0 bases and 6 bases, with 19 bases remaining between them. Germline assignment: CDR1 MNHEY and CDR2 SMNVEV (reference sequence). This CDR3 contains 17 residues. The CDR3 is CASSLSVGTSPGDTQYF. In DNA, the CDR3 is TGTGCCAGCAGTTTATCGGTCGGGACTTCTCCAGGCGATACGCAGTATTTT.

The rearrangement links TRBV4-1 to TRBJ1-6; D is uncertain. In germline, CDR1 is MGHRA, CDR2 YSYEKL. V lost 1 base, J lost 3 bases, and 7 bases lay in between. The CDR3 consists of 15 residues. The CDR3 region has the DNA TGCGCCAGCAGCCAAGTTTCCGGCTATAATTCACCCCTCCACTTT. Amino acids: CASSQVSGYNSPLHF.

This clone occurred a few times. This rearrangement joins TRBV25-1 to TRBJ1-1; D is uncertain. The CDR3 totals 11 residues. The V gene lost 6 bases and the J gene lost 8 bases, with 10 bases spanning the gap. The germline V gene encodes CDR1 MGHDK and CDR2 SYGVNS. This CDR3 is CASRGPLEAFF. CDR3 sequence (DNA): TGTGCCAGCAGGGGTCCACTAGAAGCTTTCTTT.

The chain employs TRBV24-1 and TRBJ1-1, with D possibly being TRBD1 (5 bases). Germline-derived CDR1 and CDR2 are KGHDR and SFDVKD. Deletions cut 4 bases from V and 9 bases from J, with 11 bases between. This CDR3 comprises 12 residues. The CDR3 DNA reads as TGTGCCACCAGTGACTTAGACAGTAAAGCTTTCTTT. This encodes CATSDLDSKAFF.

The rearrangement uses TRBV7-2 and TRBJ1-1; TRBD1 matches at 7 bases. Germline trimming cut 3 bases from V and 11 bases from J; bases unmatched to any gene: 15. The CDR3 consists of 15 residues. Looked up from germline, CDR1 is SGHTA and CDR2 is FQGNSA. The CDR3 here is CASSLGVGTEGFAFF. The CDR3 region has the DNA TGTGCCAGCAGCTTGGGGGTCGGGACAGAAGGTTTTGCTTTCTTT.

V is TRBV5-4 and J is TRBJ2-7; either TRBD1 or TRBD2 may fit D (5 bases each). CDR3 length equals 16 residues. CDR1 is SGHNT, CDR2 YYREEE, per germline (reference sequence). Between the trimmed V and J ends, which lost 2 bases and 0 bases, there was a span of 15 bases. CDR3 region: CASSFVGWGSSYEQYF. CDR3 coding DNA: TGTGCCAGCAGCTTCGTAGGGTGGGGGAGCTCCTACGAGCAGTACTTC.

The V gene is TRBV19, the J gene TRBJ2-7, with D hard to call. V was trimmed by 5 bases and J by 3 bases, leaving 11 bases between them. Germline CDR1 reads LNHDA; CDR2 reads SQIVND (reference sequence). The CDR3 extends over 13 amino acids. CDR3 coding DNA: TGTGCCAGTAGTTTGTCTCATTACTACGAGCAGTACTTC. As protein: CASSLSHYYEQYF.

This clone was observed a handful of times. The chain has TRBV11-2 and TRBJ1-2; 7 bases align to TRBD1. The CDR3 is 14 amino acids. Germline-derived CDR1 and CDR2 are SGHAT and FQNNGV. V lost 8 bases, J lost 8 bases, and 14 bases stayed unmatched. CDR3 sequence reads: CASGLQGIMGGYTF. The CDR3 DNA follows: TGTGCCAGCGGACTACAGGGGATAATGGGGGGCTACACCTTC. The variable domain in full, with the rest retrieved from reference TRBV11-2 and TRBJ1-2, is EAGVAQSPRYKIIEKRQSVAFWCNPISGHATLYWYQQILGQGPKLLIQFQNNGVVDDSQLPKDRFSAERLKGVDSTLKIQPAKLEDSAVYLCASGLQGIMGGYTFGSGTRLTVV.

The V and J genes are TRBV7-9 and TRBJ2-7, with D tentatively TRBD1 (6 bases). Germline V gene data show CDR1 as SEHNR and CDR2 as FQNEAQ (reference sequence). V dropped 4 bases and J dropped 6 bases, with 10 bases sitting between them. There are 12 residues in the CDR3. The chain's CDR3 is CASSSGQGEQYF. As DNA, the CDR3 is TGTGCCAGCAGCTCGGGACAAGGCGAGCAGTACTTC.